The sequence of this TCR beta chain was determined in a study of cytomegalovirus exposure and HLA in healthy donors. PCR amplification relied on 60 Vbeta primers (plus 13 Jbeta primers). Some clones are missing from TCRdb's copy, which holds only in-frame ones; the method was immunoSEQ multiplex PCR. The data hold 140,000 to 150,000 clones, with 70% observed a single time. Deletions cut 3 bases from V and 0 bases from J, with 10 bases between. The CDR3 is 15 amino acids. Germline V CDR1 and CDR2: SGDLS, YYNGEE. The chain carries TRBV9 and TRBJ2-1; TRBD2 is a possible D gene (6 bases). The TCR comes from a woman aged 55-70 years in good health and CMV-seropositive. Specimen: PBMCs. The CDR3 sequence: CASSATGSSYNEQFF. The CDR3 DNA follows: TGTGCCAGCAGCGCGACCGGGAGCTCCTACAATGAGCAGTTCTTC. Together with reference TRBV9 and TRBJ2-1, the CDR3 gives the full variable domain: DSGVTQTPKHLITATGQRVTLRCSPRSGDLSVYWYQQSLDQGLQFLIQYYNGEERAKGNILERFSAQQFPDLHSELNLSSLELGDSALYFCASSATGSSYNEQFFGPGTRLTVL.